This TCR beta chain was recovered during a study of human T cells and chemical hapten exposure (dated by TCRdb to the early 2020s). General notes on the study: The libraries were sequenced as a pool, and the TCR yield per sample differed mostly because of small variations in library volumes within the pool. This study followed changes in the peripheral blood TCR repertoire in vivo during primary and secondary sensitization of alopecia patients to the hapten diphenylcyclopropenone (DPC). Each blood RNA sample was used to sequence both TCR alpha and TCR beta chains. Overall study outcomes, separate from this receptor: No change with DPC sensitization was found in the number of TCRs above 1 in 1000 frequency, and no evidence of global repertoire structure alterations was found. After repeated subsampling, the strength of the expansion versus patch-test correlation and the threshold at which it became significant changed.

Library preparation employed 5' RACE. The listed sequencing device is Illumina MiSeq. During library preparation, unique molecular identifiers were attached to individual cDNA molecules so that TCRs could be counted quantitatively and reproducibly. The study's own analysis went as follows. The median number of TCRs per sample was over 85,000, ranging from 23,224 to 690,600. V, J and CDR3 annotation of the TCR reads was carried out using the Decombinator software suite. Every sample was subsampled to the same number of TCRs (28,000) for the PS versus PT1 abundance plots. TCRs were defined as expanded if absent before sensitization and observed at least eight times at the 2-week time point. The public reads were quality trimmed at Q25 with fastp and then assembled into clones with MiXCR by TCRdb, keeping productive beta chains. Each entry is one CDR3 protein sequence, shown with its most common DNA and genes. TCRdb, not the authors, supplied the V and J calls. For this sample there are over 95,000 distinct CDR3 sequences; around 20% appear just once. Of the sample, 2.8% falls within the top ten clones.

Total RNA was extracted from unfractionated whole blood collected in Tempus Blood RNA tubes. A handful of healthy volunteers acted as controls for TCR sequencing and had blood drawn at day 0, 2 weeks and 6 weeks. About this clonotype: There is no known antigen for this receptor. Base qualities are not at hand, and no much larger clone is one base apart.

This receptor was identified in a human donor in good health.

CDR3 sequence: CASHRQANYGYTF. The DNA sequence is TGTGCCAGTCACCGACAGGCTAACTATGGCTACACCTTC. This chain joins TRBV19 to TRBJ1-2, with a weak D call of TRBD1 (6 bases match). V is cut by 8 bases and J by 0 bases, and the space between the germline ends is 10 bases. CDR1 and CDR2 are drawn from the germline V gene (reference sequence): LNHDA, SQIVND. Reading from cysteine to phenylalanine, the CDR3 counts 13 amino acids. The sequence is cut down to CDR3 DNA, 39 bases in frame from base 1.